The next 13 T cell receptor beta chains were all read from a single sample in a study of CD8 T cells in Susac syndrome. Random hexamers were used to reverse transcribe the RNA input (about 0.5 to 1 ug). In TCRdb, the immunoSEQ multiplex PCR reads were re-called with MiXCR into one record per CDR3 protein. The sample consists of about 140,000 distinct CDR3 sequences, approximately 95% of them appearing once. Sequencing was carried out using CD4+ T cells from PBMCs. All receptors derive from a human donor with Susac syndrome.

The J gene is TRBJ2-5, the V gene TRBV5-1, with D unclear. With 0 bases removed from V and 3 bases from J, the gap between germline ends came to 9 bases. Per germline, CDR1 SGHRS and CDR2 YFSETQ. The CDR3 runs to 14 residues. The CDR3 region is CASSLGAGEETQYF. The CDR3 nucleotides read TGCGCCAGCAGCTTGGGAGCCGGAGAAGAGACCCAGTACTTC.

This chain connects TRBV10-3 to TRBJ1-5, with TRBD1 as a possible D gene (6 bases). This CDR3 region has 14 residues. Per germline, CDR1 ENHRY and CDR2 SYGVKD. V was cut by 4 bases and J by 4 bases, with 11 bases left in between. The DNA for the CDR3 is TGTGCCATCAGTGGGACAGAGGCGAATCAGCCCCAGCATTTT. This codes for CAISGTEANQPQHF.

V gene TRBV9 combines with J gene TRBJ2-7; the D gene is possibly TRBD1 (5 bases). The CDR3 spans 14 residues. CDR1 SGDLS and CDR2 YYNGEE come from the germline V gene. V lost 5 bases and J 3 bases, leaving 15 bases between the germline ends. The CDR3 here is CASREPTARYEQYF. The CDR3 bases are TGTGCCAGCAGAGAACCGACAGCCCGCTACGAGCAGTACTTC.

A single count supports this clonotype. The chain joins TRBV20-1 to TRBJ2-5; a weak D match, TRBD2 (6 bases). This CDR3 is 14 amino acids long. The V gene lost 5 bases and the J gene lost 5 bases, with 18 bases spanning the gap. Germline V CDR1 and CDR2: DFQATT, SNEGSKA (reference sequence). CDR3 in DNA: TGCAGTGCTTCTCCCGGGACTCGTGGGGAGACCCAGTACTTC. The encoded protein is CSASPGTRGETQYF.

The chain employs TRBV11-2 and TRBJ2-1, with a possible D match to TRBD2 (6 bases). In germline, CDR1 is SGHAT, CDR2 FQNNGV. Trimming left V 5 bases short and J 8 bases short, with 19 bases between. The CDR3 is 15 amino acids. CDR3 sequence reads: CASSPGGAGLDEQFF. In DNA, the CDR3 is TGTGCCAGCAGCCCCGGAGGCGCGGGACTGGATGAGCAGTTCTTC.

The chain combines TRBV12-3 or TRBV12-4 with TRBJ2-3, with no clear D. Trimming pared 2 bases from V and 3 bases from J, leaving 12 bases between. The CDR3 length is 15 residues. CDR3 sequence: CASSLNGQSTDTQYF. The CDR3 nucleotides are TGTGCCAGCAGTTTAAATGGGCAATCAACAGATACGCAGTATTTT.

The V gene is TRBV3-1, the J gene TRBJ2-1, with 9 positions matching TRBD2. Germline trimming cut 0 bases from V and 13 bases from J; bases unmatched to any gene: 10. Germline CDR1 is LGHDT and CDR2 is YNNKEL (reference sequence). The CDR3 is 15 residues long. The CDR3 reads CASSQDCEREVLQFF. Here the CDR3 DNA reads TGTGCCAGCAGCCAAGATTGCGAGCGGGAGGTGCTTCAGTTCTTC.

This chain connects TRBV7-2 to TRBJ2-5; 10 positions match TRBD2. Germline-derived CDR1 and CDR2 are SGHTA and FQGNSA. The V and J ends lost 8 bases and 2 bases, in that order; junction bases with no gene match: 2. The CDR3 extends over 13 amino acids. This chain's CDR3 is CASALAGQETQYF. The DNA of the CDR3 is TGTGCCAGCGCACTAGCGGGACAAGAGACCCAGTACTTC.

This rearrangement joins TRBV3-1 to TRBJ2-7; D is perhaps TRBD2 (6 bases). This CDR3 spans 11 amino acids. The V gene's germline CDR1 is LGHDT and CDR2 YNNKEL (reference sequence). Trimming removed 8 bases from V and 6 bases from J, with 11 bases in between. CDR3 loop: CASGRSFEQYF. The CDR3 DNA reads as TGTGCCAGCGGGAGGAGTTTCGAGCAGTACTTC.

The rearrangement uses TRBV29-1 and TRBJ1-2; 7 bases agree with TRBD1. The V and J ends lost 7 bases and 6 bases, in that order; junction bases with no gene match: 2. The CDR3 has 10 residues. Germline V lookup: CDR1 SQVTM, CDR2 ANQGSEA. CDR3 bases: TGCAGCGACGGGACAGATGGCTACACCTTC. Its translation is CSDGTDGYTF.

This rearrangement joins TRBV5-1 to TRBJ1-1; D gene ambiguous. V shed 5 bases and J shed 0 bases, with 11 bases lying between them. The length of the CDR3 is 14 residues. Per germline, CDR1 SGHRS and CDR2 YFSETQ. CDR3 in DNA: TGCGCCAGCAGACGAGAAAACCTGAACACTGAAGCTTTCTTT. It codes for CASRRENLNTEAFF. The full variable domain, completed using reference TRBV5-1 and TRBJ1-1, is KAGVTQTPRYLIKTRGQQVTLSCSPISGHRSVSWYQQTPGQGLQFLFEYFSETQRNKGNFPGRFSGRQFSNSRSEMNVSTLELGDSALYLCASRRENLNTEAFFGQGTRLTVV.

A note on this clonotype: Sequence at one end of the junction differs from germline and may be a read error. This chain connects TRBV20-1 to TRBJ2-1; perhaps D is TRBD1 or TRBD2 (6 bases each). Germline V gene sequence: CDR1 DFQATT, CDR2 SNEGSKA (reference sequence). The CDR3 totals 17 residues. The CDR3 DNA is TGCAGCGCTACGTATATTAGGGGGAGGAAAGAGTTGGGTGAGCAGTTCTTC. Protein product: CSATYIRGRKELGEQFF.

The chain couples TRBV25-1 to TRBJ1-1; D is ambiguous. CDR1 and CDR2 (germline): MGHDK, SYGVNS. The CDR3 is made up of 12 amino acids. Trimming stripped 3 bases from V and 5 bases from J, with 7 bases between. The CDR3 nucleotides read TGTGCCAGCAGTGAGCCGCTGACTGAAGCTTTCTTT. Its protein is CASSEPLTEAFF. Supplemented by reference TRBV25-1 and TRBJ1-1, the full variable domain reads EADIYQTPRYLVIGTGKKITLECSQTMGHDKMYWYQQDPGMELHLIHYSYGVNSTEKGDLSSESTVSRIRTEHFPLTLESARPSHTSQYLCASSEPLTEAFFGQGTRLTVV.